One sample yielded the 9 T cell receptor beta chains listed below, sequenced in a study of shared clonotypes between healthy human individuals. Profiled with immunoSEQ multiplex PCR; TCRdb holds only in-frame clones, not every one. The sample gives about 560,000 clones, just over 75% of which show up once; more than 10% is in the top ten. Sequencing input: PBMCs. Receptor source: a woman between 40 and 50 years old in good health. Some clones in this sample may be carry-over from other donors' samples.

The rearrangement links TRBV14 to TRBJ2-6; 7 nucleotides match TRBD1. V was pared by 3 bases and J by 4 bases, with 3 bases of the junction left unmatched. The germline V gene encodes CDR1 SGHDN and CDR2 FVKESK. The CDR3 is 15 amino acids. CDR3 DNA: TGTGCCAGCAGCCATAGGGGGCCGGGGGCCAACGTCCTGACTTTC. This codes for CASSHRGPGANVLTF.

This clone was seen ten or more times. The chain links TRBV2 to TRBJ2-7; D possibly corresponds to TRBD2 (6 bases). V lost 7 bases and J 5 bases, leaving 12 bases between the germline ends. CDR1 and CDR2 from the germline V gene are SNHLY and FYNNEI. The CDR3 is 12 residues long. The CDR3 bases are TGTGCCAGCACCTGGGGGAGGAACGAGCAGTACTTC. The encoded protein is CASTWGRNEQYF.

The rearrangement uses TRBV4-2 and TRBJ2-1; D unresolved. V shed 0 bases and J shed 6 bases, with 15 bases lying between them. The germline V gene encodes CDR1 LGHNA and CDR2 YNFKEQ. The CDR3 contains 16 residues. Written as DNA, the CDR3 is TGTGCCAGCAGCCAAGATCTGCAGACTCCCCTCAATGAGCAGTTCTTC. It is translated as CASSQDLQTPLNEQFF.

The rearrangement uses TRBV30 and TRBJ1-3; tentative D call: TRBD1 (5 bases). The CDR3 runs to 13 residues. Germline loops: CDR1 GTSNPN, CDR2 SVGIG (reference sequence). V lost 6 bases and J lost 0, with 9 bases in between. The CDR3 loop is CACQGFSGNTIYF. In DNA form, the CDR3 reads TGTGCCTGTCAGGGTTTCTCTGGAAACACCATATATTTT.

This rearrangement joins TRBV4-3 to TRBJ2-1; 8 bases match TRBD2. Germline CDR1 LGHNA, CDR2 YSLEER. V lost 0 bases to trimming and J lost 4 bases; unmatched junction nucleotides: 8. The CDR3 length is 17 residues. This CDR3 is CASSQDPGRAGYNEQFF. DNA of the CDR3: TGCGCCAGCAGCCAAGACCCCGGGAGGGCCGGTTACAATGAGCAGTTCTTC.

V is TRBV6-6 and J is TRBJ2-7; TRBD1 agrees at 7 bases. The CDR3 spans 14 residues. Looked up from germline, CDR1 is MNHNY and CDR2 is SVGAGI (reference sequence). With 2 bases clipped from V and 2 bases from J, the junction kept 3 bases outside the gene matches. The chain's CDR3 is CASSYITGAYEQYF. The CDR3 nucleotides are TGTGCCAGCAGTTACATCACAGGGGCCTACGAGCAGTACTTC.

DNA of the CDR3: TGTGCCAGCACCGAGGTATCACAAGAGACCCAGTACTTC. Protein: CASTEVSQETQYF. The rearrangement uses TRBV5-5 and TRBJ2-5, with no clear D. Trimming cost V 6 bases and J 2 bases, with 11 bases left between them. The CDR3 runs to 13 residues. Germline loops: CDR1 SGHKS, CDR2 YYEKEE (reference sequence).

This clone came up once. The rearrangement joins TRBV29-1 to TRBJ1-1, with 10 nucleotides matching TRBD1. The V gene's germline CDR1 is SQVTM and CDR2 ANQGSEA. V trimming: 4 bases; J trimming: 5 bases; junction bases outside the gene matches: 10. The CDR3 has 15 residues. CDR3 nucleotides: TGCAGCGTTGGTAATTATGGGGACAGGGGAACTGAAGCTTTCTTT. Its translation: CSVGNYGDRGTEAFF. Variable domain in full (rest from reference TRBV29-1 and TRBJ1-1): SAVISQKPSRDICQRGTSLTIQCQVDSQVTMMFWYRQQPGQSLTLIATANQGSEATYESGFVIDKFPISRPNLTFSTLTVSNMSPEDSSIYLCSVGNYGDRGTEAFFGQGTRLTVV.

This clone was counted between two and nine times. CDR3 coding DNA: TGTGCCAGCAGGGATTGGGCTCTCTATGGCTACACCTTC. It is translated as CASRDWALYGYTF. The chain couples TRBV6-6 to TRBJ1-2; D gene uncertain. CDR3 length: 13 residues. CDR1 MNHNY and CDR2 SVGAGI come from the germline V gene (reference sequence). Trimming stripped 6 bases from V and 4 bases from J, with 12 bases between.